This T cell receptor beta chain was profiled in a study of technical replicates of blood from a few donors. Assay used: immunoSEQ multiplex PCR; TCRdb lists only in-frame clones, some missing. This table has some 98,000 clones, approximately 95% appearing once. Unmatched junction bases numbered 4, after V lost 0 bases and J lost 7 bases. In germline, CDR1 is MNHNY, CDR2 SVGAGI (reference sequence). The CDR3 is 14 amino acids. The TCR was taken from a human donor in good health. The sample taken for sequencing was T cells isolated from PBMCs. This sequence joins TRBV6-6 and TRBJ2-7; 9 bases align to TRBD2. The CDR3 here is CASSYSGTSREQYF. Written as DNA, the CDR3 is TGTGCCAGCAGTTACTCAGGGACTAGCCGGGAGCAGTACTTC.